Below are 30 T cell receptor beta chains sequenced from a single sample in a study of a mutant IDH1 vaccine in newly diagnosed glioma. No cognate antigen is known for these TCRs. Time point specified: week 23, last vaccination. Doses consisted of 300 ug of mutant IDH1 20-mer peptide each, paired with topical imiquimod. Profiled with immunoSEQ multiplex PCR; TCRdb holds only in-frame clones, not every one. Found here are about 82,000 clones, 65% to 90% of them singletons; the top ten hold over 2%. The sample consisted of PBMCs, taken from a glioma patient whose treatment included an IDH1 peptide vaccine. These receptors came from a man younger than 45 with glioma. Some clones in this sample may be carry-over from other donors' samples.

This rearrangement joins TRBV18 to TRBJ2-1; 9 nucleotides line up with TRBD1. V gave up 6 bases and J gave up 8 bases; unmatched junction bases: 17. The CDR3 has 17 amino acids. Germline CDR1 reads KGHSH; CDR2 reads LQKENI. The CDR3 here is CASSPSHPGQGGDEQFF. The DNA of the CDR3 is TGTGCCAGCTCGCCATCTCACCCGGGACAGGGAGGGGATGAGCAGTTCTTC.

This sequence joins TRBV6-5 and TRBJ2-1, with 10 bases that match TRBD2. V lost 4 bases to trimming and J lost 9 bases; unmatched junction nucleotides: 12. The CDR3 length is 16 residues. CDR1 and CDR2 (germline): MNHEY, SVGAGI. DNA of the CDR3: TGTGCCAGCAGTTCGCTAGCGGGAGCAGTTAGGGGTGAGCAGTTCTTC. Translation: CASSSLAGAVRGEQFF.

The V call is TRBV21-1, the J call TRBJ1-5. TRBV21-1 is tagged as a pseudogene. CDR3 length: 15 residues. The CDR3 DNA reads TGTGCCAGCAGCAAAGTGAGCAGGGGGGGCCAGCCCCAGCATTTT. The encoded protein is CASSKVSRGGQPQHF.

This chain uses TRBV7-3 with TRBJ2-2, with D possibly TRBD2 on 6 matching bases. The CDR3 runs to 13 residues. Deletions cut 3 bases from V and 7 bases from J, with 9 bases between. Germline lookup yields CDR1 SGHTA and CDR2 FQGTGA. The CDR3 bases are TGTGCCAGCAGCTTTGACGGGAGCGGGGAGCTGTTTTTT. Translation: CASSFDGSGELFF.

The chain links TRBV5-1 to TRBJ2-7; D call uncertain. Per germline, CDR1 SGHRS and CDR2 YFSETQ. V was clipped by 3 bases and J by 0 bases, with 10 bases between them. This CDR3 is 14 amino acids long. CDR3 loop: CASSYDASSYEQYF. CDR3 DNA sequence: TGCGCCAGCAGCTACGACGCAAGCTCCTACGAGCAGTACTTC.

The chain recombines TRBV5-8 with TRBJ1-4; 8 nucleotides agree with TRBD1. V lost 4 bases to trimming and J lost 5 bases; unmatched junction nucleotides: 7. Germline assignment: CDR1 SGHTS and CDR2 YDEGEE. The CDR3 runs 15 residues. The CDR3 region has the DNA TGTGCCAGCAGCGGCAGACAGGGGAGGAATGAAAAACTGTTTTTT. Its translation is CASSGRQGRNEKLFF. The variable domain in full, with the rest retrieved from reference TRBV5-8 and TRBJ1-4, is EAGVTQSPTHLIKTRGQQATLRCSPISGHTSVYWYQQALGLGLQFLLWYDEGEERNRGNFPPRFSGRQFPNYSSELNVNALELEDSALYLCASSGRQGRNEKLFFGSGTQLSVL.

The J gene is TRBJ2-7, the V gene TRBV30, with D maybe TRBD1 (5 bases). The CDR3 consists of 13 residues. V shed 0 bases and J shed 7 bases, with 13 bases lying between them. The germline gives CDR1 GTSNPN, CDR2 SVGIG (reference sequence). Here the CDR3 DNA reads TGTGCCTGGAGTGTTAATTGGGGCGGAGAGCAGTACTTC. Translated: CAWSVNWGGEQYF.

The chain couples TRBV4-1 to TRBJ2-7; 7 bases agree with TRBD2. Germline assignment: CDR1 MGHRA and CDR2 YSYEKL. CDR3 length equals 14 residues. V lost 6 bases, J lost 3 bases, and 8 bases stayed unmatched. The CDR3 DNA reads as TGCGCCAGCAGTTTAAGGGAGGGGATCTACGAGCAGTACTTC. Translation: CASSLREGIYEQYF.

The CDR3, as DNA: TGCAGCGTTGTAGGGCCGATGAACACTGAAGCTTTCTTT. Amino acid sequence: CSVVGPMNTEAFF. The chain carries TRBV29-1 and TRBJ1-1; no clear D gene. Looked up from germline, CDR1 is SQVTM and CDR2 is ANQGSEA. The V gene lost 4 bases and the J gene lost 0 bases, with 9 bases spanning the gap. The CDR3 covers 13 residues.

The sample holds one count of this clone. The rearrangement links TRBV6-5 to TRBJ1-6, with D tentatively TRBD1 (6 bases). This CDR3 region has 14 residues. The germline CDR1 and CDR2 sequences are MNHEY and SVGAGI. Trimming removed 1 base at V and 10 bases at J, with 11 bases between. The CDR3 DNA reads as TGTGCCAGCAGTTACTTCGTCAGGGGATCACCCCTCCACTTT. It encodes CASSYFVRGSPLHF.

The V gene is TRBV27, the J gene TRBJ1-3, with 7 bases that match TRBD1. The CDR3 covers 15 residues. CDR1 and CDR2 (germline): MNHEY, SMNVEV (reference sequence). V was pared by 5 bases and J by 1 base, with 5 bases of the junction left unmatched. The CDR3 loop is CASSRQGGSGNTIYF. The DNA of the CDR3 is TGTGCCAGCAGTAGACAGGGAGGGTCTGGAAACACCATATATTTT.

In its sample, this clone was seen once. This sequence joins TRBV29-1 and TRBJ1-1; unclear D gene. V gave up 3 bases and J gave up 2 bases, with 4 bases separating them. Germline V gene data show CDR1 as SQVTM and CDR2 as ANQGSEA. There are 11 residues in the CDR3. CDR3 sequence reads: CSVERNTEAFF. CDR3 nucleotides: TGCAGCGTTGAGAGAAACACTGAAGCTTTCTTT.

The gene calls are TRBV19 and TRBJ1-1, with TRBD1 identical over 9 bases. V shed 1 base and J 0 bases; nucleotides not matched to a gene: 6. The germline V gene encodes CDR1 LNHDA and CDR2 SQIVND (reference sequence). The CDR3 length is 17 residues. The CDR3 region has the DNA TGTGCCAGTAGTATAGCGGGACAGGGTTGGGTGAACACTGAAGCTTTCTTT. It yields the protein CASSIAGQGWVNTEAFF. The variable domain in full, with the rest retrieved from reference TRBV19 and TRBJ1-1, is DGGITQSPKYLFRKEGQNVTLSCEQNLNHDAMYWYRQDPGQGLRLIYYSQIVNDFQKGDIAEGYSVSREKKESFPLTVTSAQKNPTAFYLCASSIAGQGWVNTEAFFGQGTRLTVV.

The V gene is TRBV6-5, the J gene TRBJ2-2; possible D gene TRBD2, 6 bases. The CDR3 sequence is 15 residues long. Trimming left V 2 bases short and J 7 bases short, with 14 bases between. Germline V gene data show CDR1 as MNHEY and CDR2 as SVGAGI. CDR3 sequence: CASSYNTGADGELFF. CDR3 coding DNA: TGTGCCAGCAGTTACAATACGGGAGCGGACGGGGAGCTGTTTTTT.

Details on this clone: A read error may account for a junction end that differs from germline. This rearrangement joins TRBV25-1 to TRBJ1-2; the D is unclear. The CDR3 covers 15 residues. CDR1 and CDR2 (germline): MGHDK, SYGVNS. The CDR3 reads CVSRGMDGTNYGYTF. The CDR3 DNA reads TGTGTCAGCAGAGGTATGGACGGGACTAACTATGGCTACACCTTC.

CDR3 in amino acids: CASSPNSGTIGYTF. In DNA, the CDR3 is TGTGCCAGCTCACCAAATTCAGGGACGATTGGCTACACCTTC. V usage is TRBV18 and J usage is TRBJ1-2, with TRBD1 as a possible D gene (5 bases). With 2 bases removed from V and 7 bases from J, the gap between germline ends came to 14 bases. CDR1 is KGHSH, CDR2 LQKENI, per germline. The CDR3 sequence is 14 residues long.

This clone appeared once. The chain is built from TRBV18 and TRBJ1-2, with TRBD1 matching 9 bases. J was trimmed by 5 bases and V by 2 bases; bases with no gene match: 9. The germline V gene has CDR1 KGHSH and CDR2 LQKENI. The CDR3 is 16 residues long. CDR3 bases: TGTGCCAGCTCACCAGGTCCCGGGACAGGGAAGTATGGCTACACCTTC. The encoded protein is CASSPGPGTGKYGYTF.

This chain uses TRBV4-2 with TRBJ2-1; D gene unclear. V was clipped by 0 bases and J by 3 bases, with 12 bases between them. Germline V gene lookup returns CDR1 LGHNA and CDR2 YNFKEQ. The CDR3 is 16 residues long. In nucleotides, the CDR3 is TGTGCCAGCAGCCAAGATTGGCGAGGTTACTACAATGAGCAGTTCTTC. It translates to CASSQDWRGYYNEQFF.

This clone was recorded a few times. This rearrangement joins TRBV25-1 to TRBJ1-1, with unresolved D. The CDR3 length is 13 residues. Germline V lookup: CDR1 MGHDK, CDR2 SYGVNS. Trimming pared 6 bases from V and 0 bases from J, leaving 8 bases between. CDR3 nucleotide sequence: TGTGCCAGCAGGGAAAGTATGAACACTGAAGCTTTCTTT. It is translated as CASRESMNTEAFF.

The V gene is TRBV7-2, the J gene TRBJ2-2; D remains ambiguous. V dropped 2 bases and J dropped 1 base, with 5 bases sitting between them. The CDR3 spans 14 residues. Germline CDR1 SGHTA, CDR2 FQGNSA. CDR3 sequence: CASSLQQNTGELFF. The CDR3 region has the DNA TGTGCCAGCAGCTTACAGCAGAACACCGGGGAGCTGTTTTTT. Based on the CDR3 plus reference TRBV7-2 and TRBJ2-2, the full variable domain is GAGVSQSPSNKVTEKGKDVELRCDPISGHTALYWYRQSLGQGLEFLIYFQGNSAPDKSGLPSDRFSAERTGGSVSTLTIQRTQQEDSAVYLCASSLQQNTGELFFGEGSRLTVL.

The genes are TRBV4-2 and TRBJ2-2; a possible D gene is TRBD1 (6 bases). This CDR3 has 15 amino acids. Trimming removed 7 bases from V and 3 bases from J, with 15 bases in between. Germline V lookup: CDR1 LGHNA, CDR2 YNFKEQ. CDR3 in DNA: TGTGCCAGCACAATCGACACAGGGTACACCGGGGAGCTGTTTTTT. This gives the protein CASTIDTGYTGELFF.

This sequence joins TRBV5-4 and TRBJ1-1, with TRBD1 matching over 8 bases. This CDR3 spans 16 amino acids. With V trimmed by 2 bases and J by 5 bases, 11 bases remained unmatched. Germline CDR1 is SGHNT and CDR2 is YYREEE (reference sequence). The CDR3 DNA reads as TGTGCCAGCAGCTTAGGAACAGGGGGGAGAAGGACTGAAGCTTTCTTT. It yields the protein CASSLGTGGRRTEAFF.

This chain connects TRBV28 to TRBJ2-7; no definite D call. The CDR3 sequence is 14 residues long. Per germline, CDR1 MDHEN and CDR2 SYDVKM. The ends were cut back, 5 bases at V and 3 bases at J, with 14 bases in the middle. Here the CDR3 DNA reads TGTGCCAGCAGTCGGGCGCCATCTGGCTACGAGCAGTACTTC. Translated: CASSRAPSGYEQYF.

The chain employs TRBV6-1 and TRBJ1-5, with 8 nucleotides matching TRBD1. There are 17 residues in the CDR3. The V and J ends lost 2 bases and 1 base, in that order; junction bases with no gene match: 7. CDR1 MNHNS and CDR2 SASEGT come from the germline V gene. The CDR3 coding sequence is TGTGCCAGCAGTGAACATTACAGGGGGAAAAGCAATCAGCCCCAGCATTTT. Protein product: CASSEHYRGKSNQPQHF.

The chain uses TRBV27 and TRBJ2-7; TRBD1 matches 8 bases. The CDR3 is 14 amino acids. CDR1 is MNHEY and CDR2 is SMNVEV in the germline V gene (reference sequence). Trimming cost V 3 bases and J 6 bases; bases outside gene matches: 7. This chain's CDR3 is CASSFQGAISEQYF. The CDR3 region has the DNA TGTGCCAGCAGTTTTCAGGGGGCAATAAGCGAGCAGTACTTC.

The gene calls are TRBV7-9 and TRBJ2-7; D is ambiguous. Germline assignment: CDR1 SEHNR and CDR2 FQNEAQ (reference sequence). The V gene lost 7 bases and the J gene lost 2 bases, with 15 bases spanning the gap. The length of the CDR3 is 14 residues. The CDR3 DNA reads TGTGCCAGCACCCATAGGAACAGACCCTACGAGCAGTACTTC. Translation: CASTHRNRPYEQYF.

This clone was counted a single time. The genes are TRBV10-2 and TRBJ1-4; D gene unclear. Germline assignment: CDR1 WSHSY and CDR2 SAAADI. The CDR3 consists of 15 residues. The ends were cut back, 5 bases at V and 8 bases at J, with 18 bases in the middle. The CDR3 DNA is TGCGCCAGCAGTTTCCGGGAGGGAGAGAGGGAAAAACTGTTTTTT. Translation gives CASSFREGEREKLFF.

The chain carries TRBV5-4 and TRBJ2-2; D possibly corresponds to TRBD1 (6 bases). There are 14 residues in the CDR3. In germline, CDR1 is SGHNT, CDR2 YYREEE (reference sequence). The ends were cut back, 3 bases at V and 6 bases at J, with 12 bases in the middle. CDR3 residues: CASSSTGFAGELFF. The CDR3 bases are TGTGCCAGCAGCTCAACAGGGTTTGCCGGGGAGCTGTTTTTT.

J is TRBJ1-4 and V is TRBV29-1, with TRBD1 matching 11 bases. CDR1 SQVTM and CDR2 ANQGSEA come from the germline V gene. This CDR3 is 15 amino acids long. V trimming: 6 bases; J trimming: 8 bases; junction bases outside the gene matches: 11. CDR3 nucleotides: TGCAGCGTGACCCGGACAGGGGGCGAGAGGGAAAAACTGTTTTTT. Translation gives CSVTRTGGEREKLFF.

V and J are TRBV30 and TRBJ1-2, with unresolved D. V lost 3 bases and J lost 1, with 12 bases in between. The CDR3 length is 14 residues. Germline CDR1 reads GTSNPN; CDR2 reads SVGIG (reference sequence). The CDR3 protein is CAWSPSGVNYGYTF. Here the CDR3 DNA reads TGTGCCTGGAGCCCCTCAGGAGTTAACTATGGCTACACCTTC.